Below are 3 T cell receptor beta chains sequenced from a single sample in a study of monozygotic twins with inflammatory bowel disease (dated by TCRdb to about 2019). Library preparation employed 5' RACE. The sequencer was an Illumina HiSeq 2500. Reprocessed by TCRdb, the reads give a single entry per CDR3 protein sequence, without DNA. This sample's table has entries for roughly 320,000 distinct CDR3 sequences. Of the sample, 5.6% falls within the top ten clones. The sequenced material came from blood. The receptors were gathered from a human donor with ulcerative colitis or Crohn's disease, or a healthy co-twin of an affected twin (not recorded which).

The chain has TRBV7-2 and TRBJ1-3; TCRdb designates TRBD1, a call that cannot be tested without DNA. The CDR3 runs to 15 residues. Per germline, CDR1 SGHTA and CDR2 FQGNSA. The CDR3: CASSIKTGGGNTIYF.

The J gene is TRBJ2-6, the V gene TRBV12-3 or TRBV12-4; the D call from TCRdb, TRBD1, cannot be confirmed without DNA. This CDR3 comprises 19 residues. The CDR3 reads CASRSSFVTDESGANVLTF.

The chain couples TRBV4-3 to TRBJ2-5; TCRdb gives TRBD1 as the D gene, but with no DNA this cannot be confirmed. Germline V gene sequence: CDR1 LGHNA, CDR2 YSLEER. This CDR3 contains 14 residues. CDR3: CASSRGTGVETQYF.